Listed below are T cell receptor beta chains from one sample, sequenced in a study of control samples from healthy donors and cancer patients. Only in-frame clones appear in the TCRdb table, and some are missing; sequencing was by immunoSEQ multiplex PCR. The table records fewer than 200,000 clones, approximately 90% of them present only once. The specimen was blood. Source of these receptors: a man aged 30 to 39 in good health. Both conserved end residues are part of each CDR3. D genes are given only for firm matches. Only some rows state a clone size, as once, few, many or a class for expanded clones.

v_call	j_call	clone_size	d_call	cdr3_aa	cdr3_nt
TRBV28	TRBJ2-2	-	-	CASTPPGSGELFF	TGTGCCAGCACTCCCCCGGGGAGCGGGGAGCTGTTTTTT
TRBV28	TRBJ1-3	-	-	CASTGGALSGNTIYF	TGTGCCAGCACGGGAGGGGCGCTCTCTGGAAACACCATATATTTT
TRBV2	TRBJ1-2	-	-	CASSRDRQNYGYTF	TGTGCCAGCAGCAGGGACCGACAGAACTATGGCTACACCTTC
TRBV5-1	TRBJ1-1	-	-	CASSLEVQGNTEAFF	TGCGCCAGCAGCTTGGAGGTACAGGGAAACACTGAAGCTTTCTTT
TRBV5-6	TRBJ2-1	-	-	CASSLVVRSSYNEQFF	TGTGCCAGCAGCTTGGTTGTCCGGAGCTCCTACAATGAGCAGTTCTTC
TRBV27	TRBJ1-2	-	TRBD1	CASRRGQVNYTF	TGTGCCAGCAGGAGGGGACAGGTCAACTACACCTTC
TRBV6-6	TRBJ1-3	-	-	CASSLVSTGFSGNTIYF	TGTGCCAGCAGTCTTGTCTCGACAGGCTTCTCTGGAAACACCATATATTTT
TRBV14	TRBJ2-3	-	TRBD2	CASSQDQRPRGLAGKDTQYF	TGTGCCAGCAGCCAAGATCAGAGGCCCCGCGGACTAGCGGGGAAAGATACGCAGTATTTT
TRBV28	TRBJ1-4	few	-	CASSLQATNEKLFF	TGTGCCAGCAGTTTACAGGCAACTAATGAAAAACTGTTTTTT
TRBV7-2	TRBJ2-3	-	-	CASSLAGAGTDTQYF	TGTGCCAGCAGCTTAGCGGGAGCCGGCACAGATACGCAGTATTTT
TRBV5-1	TRBJ1-1	-	-	CASSLGAGIMNTEAFF	TGCGCCAGCAGCTTGGGCGCAGGGATCATGAACACTGAAGCTTTCTTT
TRBV30	TRBJ1-2	-	-	CAWNQGMNGYTF	TGTGCCTGGAATCAGGGGATGAATGGCTACACCTTC
TRBV6-5	TRBJ1-4	-	TRBD1	CASSYSGTATQKLFF	TGTGCCAGCAGTTACTCGGGGACAGCTACTCAAAAACTGTTTTTT
TRBV2	TRBJ1-2	-	-	CASSSDNIYGYTF	TGTGCCAGCAGTTCTGACAATATCTATGGCTACACCTTC
TRBV13	TRBJ2-1	-	-	CASSFPGYGSYNEQFF	TGTGCCAGCAGCTTTCCAGGGTATGGTTCCTACAATGAGCAGTTCTTC
TRBV6-5	TRBJ1-3	-	-	CASRRSGPGNTIYF	TGTGCCAGCAGGAGATCGGGTCCGGGAAACACCATATATTTT
TRBV25-1	TRBJ1-3	-	-	CASTHLVRERAIYF	TGTGCCAGCACCCACCTAGTAAGGGAACGTGCCATATATTTT
TRBV28	TRBJ1-2	once	-	CASSSNYGYTF	TGTGCCAGCAGTTCCAACTATGGCTACACCTTC
TRBV19	TRBJ2-3	-	-	CASSILPEADTQYF	TGTGCCAGTAGTATCCTTCCCGAGGCAGATACGCAGTATTTT
TRBV27	TRBJ1-2	-	-	CASSLTGTPYGGYTF	TGTGCCAGCAGTTTAACCGGGACACCTTACGGTGGCTACACCTTC
TRBV5-1	TRBJ2-2	-	TRBD2	CASSLVGGSTGELFF	TGCGCCAGCAGCTTGGTAGGCGGGAGCACCGGGGAGCTGTTTTTT
TRBV10-3	TRBJ1-1	-	TRBD1	CAIRSTGATEAFF	TGTGCCATCAGGTCGACAGGGGCCACTGAAGCTTTCTTT